The TCR beta chain described here comes from a study of cytomegalovirus exposure and HLA in healthy donors. With 60 Vbeta and 13 Jbeta primers, the PCR was carried out. The assay was immunoSEQ multiplex PCR, and TCRdb's table has in-frame clones only and misses some. The sample includes some 120,000 clones, around 75% of them seen just once. General study points: TCR beta chain V- and J-gene trimming was linked, in a later analysis, to a missense variant in DCLRE1C. Cytomegalovirus association was listed for about 180 TCR beta chains. Immune exposure was documented only through CMV serostatus.

The donors comprised healthy bone marrow donors. This CDR3 comprises 16 residues. J lost 3 bases, V lost 2 bases, and 7 bases had no gene match. Per the germline V gene, CDR1 is SGHVS and CDR2 is FNYEAQ. For this clone: Its matching antigen is unknown.

The receptor was isolated from a woman aged 40 to 55 in good health and CMV-seropositive. The chain joins TRBV7-6 to TRBJ2-3, with TRBD1 matching 8 bases. Sequencing input: PBMCs. The CDR3 loop reads CASSLPTGGATDTQYF. The CDR3 bases are TGTGCCAGCAGCTTACCCACAGGGGGAGCGACAGATACGCAGTATTTT.